The rows below give T cell receptor beta chains drawn from one sample of a study of CD4 T cells in relation to SARS-CoV-2 and coronaviruses. TCRdb's table, derived via immunoSEQ multiplex PCR, lists solely in-frame clones and lacks some. This repertoire shows tens of thousands of clones, approximately 90% found once; its top ten account for 1.4%. The material sequenced was memory CD4+ T cells from PBMCs. The source of these receptors is a human donor in good health. Each CDR3 is given with its conserved first and last residue. The order of the fields is CDR3 length, V gene, J gene, D gene, clone size, CDR3 DNA, CDR3 protein. A D gene is named only where the DNA matches it firmly. A row's size may be missing; if present it is once, few, many or a size class.

length: 15
V: TRBV6-5
J: TRBJ2-7
D: TRBD2
size: -
DNA: TGTGCCAGCGACTACGGACTAGCGGGAGGCTCAGAGCAGTACTTC
CDR3: CASDYGLAGGSEQYF

length: 19
V: TRBV3-1/TRBV3-2
J: TRBJ2-5
D: TRBD2
size: -
DNA: TGTGCCAGCAGCCAAGATCGCTGGGGTGGGACTAGCTTAGGAGAGACCCAGTACTTC
CDR3: CASSQDRWGGTSLGETQYF

length: 14
V: TRBV19
J: TRBJ1-2
D: -
size: -
DNA: TGTGCCAGTAGTATAGCAACAGCTTGGAACGGCTACACCTTC
CDR3: CASSIATAWNGYTF

length: 11
V: TRBV2
J: TRBJ1-2
D: -
size: -
DNA: TGTGCCAGCAGCGGGCATTATGGCTACACCTTC
CDR3: CASSGHYGYTF

length: 17
V: TRBV4-2
J: TRBJ2-5
D: -
size: -
DNA: TGTGCCAGCAGCCTCGGCGTTAGGGGAGTAGGTCAAGAGACCCAGTACTTC
CDR3: CASSLGVRGVGQETQYF

length: 15
V: TRBV5-1
J: TRBJ2-5
D: TRBD2
size: -
DNA: TGCGCCAGCAGCTTGGCCAACGGGGGGTTCGAGACCCAGTACTTC
CDR3: CASSLANGGFETQYF

length: 16
V: TRBV7-9
J: TRBJ2-1
D: TRBD2
size: -
DNA: TGTGCCAGCAGCCGACTAGCGGGAGGGCTCCCCAATGAGCAGTTCTTC
CDR3: CASSRLAGGLPNEQFF

length: 16
V: TRBV9
J: TRBJ2-7
D: TRBD1
size: -
DNA: TGTGCCAGTACGTTGTGGGGGACAGTTCAAAACGACGAGCAGTACTTC
CDR3: CASTLWGTVQNDEQYF

length: 14
V: TRBV2
J: TRBJ2-5
D: -
size: -
DNA: TGTGCCAGCAGCGGCTACGCGTCCCTAAGGGCCCAGTACTTC
CDR3: CASSGYASLRAQYF

length: 13
V: TRBV5-8
J: TRBJ2-1
D: -
size: -
DNA: TGTGCCAGCAGCGTGAACGCAGGGAATGAGCAGTTCTTC
CDR3: CASSVNAGNEQFF

length: 15
V: TRBV5-1
J: TRBJ1-5
D: -
size: -
DNA: TGCGCCAGCAGCCTACAGGGCATGGTGAATCAGCCCCAGCATTTT
CDR3: CASSLQGMVNQPQHF

length: 14
V: TRBV10-1
J: TRBJ2-3
D: -
size: once
DNA: TGCGCCAGCAGTGAATCAGGGCGCGCAGATACGCAGTATTTT
CDR3: CASSESGRADTQYF

length: 12
V: TRBV6-5
J: TRBJ2-5
D: TRBD1
size: -
DNA: TGTGCCACCCGACAGGGCCAAGAGACCCAGTACTTC
CDR3: CATRQGQETQYF

length: 18
V: TRBV5-1
J: TRBJ2-1
D: TRBD2
size: -
DNA: TGCGCCAGCAGCTTGATCGAGCGGGAGGGCCGGTTGGGCAATGAGCAGTTCTTC
CDR3: CASSLIEREGRLGNEQFF

length: 14
V: TRBV19
J: TRBJ2-5
D: TRBD1
size: -
DNA: TGTGCCAGTATGAAACAGGGGGCTGGAGAGACCCAGTACTTC
CDR3: CASMKQGAGETQYF

length: 15
V: TRBV2
J: TRBJ2-1
D: -
size: -
DNA: TGTGCCAGCAGGGCCTCAGCGGGCCATTTCAATGAGCAGTTCTTC
CDR3: CASRASAGHFNEQFF

length: 15
V: TRBV30
J: TRBJ2-7
D: -
size: -
DNA: TGTGCCTGGAGTGCCCAAACAGGGCCCACCTACGAGCAGTACTTC
CDR3: CAWSAQTGPTYEQYF

length: 11
V: TRBV5-1
J: TRBJ2-7
D: -
size: once
DNA: TGCGCCAGCAGCTTGGACTACGAGCAGTACTTC
CDR3: CASSLDYEQYF

length: 16
V: TRBV4-1
J: TRBJ2-2
D: -
size: -
DNA: TGCGCCAGCAGTCGGATAGCGACAGGGAGGACCGGGGAGCTGTTTTTT
CDR3: CASSRIATGRTGELFF

length: 14
V: TRBV3-1/TRBV3-2
J: TRBJ1-6
D: -
size: -
DNA: TGTGCCAGCAGCACACGACAGTATAATTCACCCCTCCACTTT
CDR3: CASSTRQYNSPLHF

length: 16
V: TRBV4-1
J: TRBJ2-3
D: TRBD2
size: few
DNA: TGCGCCAGCAGCCAGGGACTAGCGGGAGAAAGGGGTACGCAGTATTTT
CDR3: CASSQGLAGERGTQYF

length: 13
V: TRBV3-1/TRBV3-2
J: TRBJ2-1
D: -
size: once
DNA: TGTGCCAGCAGCCAAGGATGGGGGAATGAGCAGTTCTTC
CDR3: CASSQGWGNEQFF

length: 19
V: TRBV5-1
J: TRBJ2-5
D: -
size: -
DNA: TGCGCCAGCAGCTTTCAGGCTAGCGGAAACCCAAGGGGGCAAGAGACCCAGTACTTC
CDR3: CASSFQASGNPRGQETQYF

length: 16
V: TRBV14
J: TRBJ2-4
D: TRBD2
size: -
DNA: TGTGCCAGCAGCCGGACTAGCGGGAGAGCCAAAAACATTCAGTACTTC
CDR3: CASSRTSGRAKNIQYF

length: 16
V: TRBV5-1
J: TRBJ2-5
D: TRBD1
size: -
DNA: TGCGCCAGCAGCAGAAAAGGACAGGAGACCCAAGAGACCCAGTACTTC
CDR3: CASSRKGQETQETQYF

length: 13
V: TRBV7-9
J: TRBJ1-3
D: TRBD1
size: -
DNA: TGTGCCAGACAGGGGCTAATCGGAAACACCATATATTTT
CDR3: CARQGLIGNTIYF

length: 13
V: TRBV7-9
J: TRBJ1-4
D: -
size: -
DNA: TGTGCCAGCAAACGGGGGGAAAATGAAAAACTGTTTTTT
CDR3: CASKRGENEKLFF

length: 16
V: TRBV19
J: TRBJ1-5
D: -
size: -
DNA: TGTGCCAGTAGCGGGGGGAGGGCAAGAAGCAATCAGCCCCAGCATTTT
CDR3: CASSGGRARSNQPQHF

length: 15
V: TRBV28
J: TRBJ2-5
D: -
size: -
DNA: TGTGCCAGCAACCCAACCCGGGGTCGGTTGGTGACCCAGTACTTC
CDR3: CASNPTRGRLVTQYF

length: 15
V: TRBV30
J: TRBJ2-6
D: -
size: -
DNA: TGTGCCTGGAGTGTTCACCTCGCTGGGGCCAACGTCCTGACTTTC
CDR3: CAWSVHLAGANVLTF

length: 18
V: TRBV4-1
J: TRBJ2-7
D: -
size: -
DNA: TGCGCCAGCAGCCAGACGGGGAGATCCCGGGACAAATCCTACGAGCAGTACTTC
CDR3: CASSQTGRSRDKSYEQYF

length: 15
V: TRBV25-1
J: TRBJ2-3
D: TRBD1
size: once
DNA: TGTGCCAGCAGTGGGGACAGGGGGCGGGCAGATACGCAGTATTTT
CDR3: CASSGDRGRADTQYF

length: 11
V: TRBV24-1
J: TRBJ1-5
D: -
size: few
DNA: TGTGCCACCGGGGTGCGTCAGCCCCAGCATTTT
CDR3: CATGVRQPQHF

length: 15
V: TRBV5-6
J: TRBJ1-1
D: -
size: -
DNA: TGTGCCAGCAGCTGGTGGGGACGGATGAACACTGAAGCTTTCTTT
CDR3: CASSWWGRMNTEAFF

length: 14
V: TRBV19
J: TRBJ1-5
D: TRBD1
size: medium-sized
DNA: TGTGCCAGTAAGTACGGGACAGGCTATCAGCCCCAGCATTTT
CDR3: CASKYGTGYQPQHF

length: 16
V: TRBV10-1
J: TRBJ1-2
D: -
size: -
DNA: TGCGCCAGCAGTGAGTCGCTGGGCCCTAACTACTATGGCTACACCTTC
CDR3: CASSESLGPNYYGYTF

length: 16
V: TRBV28
J: TRBJ2-5
D: TRBD1
size: -
DNA: TGTGCCAGCGGGACAGGGGGCGCCTCTAGCCAAGAGACCCAGTACTTC
CDR3: CASGTGGASSQETQYF

length: 14
V: TRBV24-1
J: TRBJ2-7
D: -
size: -
DNA: TGTGCCACCCCTAAGGTCTTCCCCTCCTACGAGCAGTACTTC
CDR3: CATPKVFPSYEQYF

length: 13
V: TRBV12-3/TRBV12-4
J: TRBJ2-1
D: -
size: -
DNA: TGTGCCAGCAGTTTACGGGGATTGGATGAGCAGTTCTTC
CDR3: CASSLRGLDEQFF

length: 15
V: TRBV11-2
J: TRBJ2-1
D: TRBD2
size: few
DNA: TGTGCCAGCAGCAAAAGCGGGACTAGCAGCAATGAGCAGTTCTTC
CDR3: CASSKSGTSSNEQFF

length: 15
V: TRBV9
J: TRBJ2-1
D: TRBD2
size: -
DNA: TGTGCCAGCAGCGTAGGTAGCGGGGCCTACAATGAGCAGTTCTTC
CDR3: CASSVGSGAYNEQFF

length: 14
V: TRBV7-2
J: TRBJ2-6
D: -
size: -
DNA: TGTGCCAGCAGCTTAGGTGGTGGGGCCAACGTCCTGACTTTC
CDR3: CASSLGGGANVLTF

length: 15
V: TRBV24-1
J: TRBJ2-2
D: TRBD2
size: -
DNA: TGTGCCACCAGTGATTTATGGGAGGGCACCGGGGAGCTGTTTTTT
CDR3: CATSDLWEGTGELFF

length: 13
V: TRBV24-1
J: TRBJ2-7
D: -
size: -
DNA: TGTGCCACCATGGGTGGTACCTCCTACGAGCAGTACTTC
CDR3: CATMGGTSYEQYF

length: 15
V: TRBV18
J: TRBJ2-1
D: -
size: -
DNA: TGTGCCAGCTCACCCGGGGTGGGGAGAAACAATGAGCAGTTCTTC
CDR3: CASSPGVGRNNEQFF

length: 15
V: TRBV9
J: TRBJ2-2
D: -
size: -
DNA: TGTGCCAGCAACGATGGGACACTGAACACCGGGGAGCTGTTTTTT
CDR3: CASNDGTLNTGELFF

length: 15
V: TRBV7-2
J: TRBJ2-2
D: -
size: -
DNA: TGTGCCAGCAGCCGGGCGAGGGGGGGCACCGGGGAGCTGTTTTTT
CDR3: CASSRARGGTGELFF

length: 16
V: TRBV2
J: TRBJ1-5
D: -
size: -
DNA: TGTGCCAGCAGTGAAAGCAGGCCAGTGGGCAATCAGCCCCAGCATTTT
CDR3: CASSESRPVGNQPQHF

length: 13
V: TRBV19
J: TRBJ1-2
D: -
size: few
DNA: TGTGCCAGTAGTAACGGACGCAACTATGGCTACACCTTC
CDR3: CASSNGRNYGYTF

length: 17
V: TRBV24-1
J: TRBJ2-6
D: -
size: -
DNA: TGTGCCACCAGTGATAAACCTTTCGGAGGTGGGGCCAACGTCCTGACTTTC
CDR3: CATSDKPFGGGANVLTF